The 14 T cell receptor beta chains below come from one sample, sequenced in a study of blood T cell repertoires in COVID-19. The table came from immunoSEQ multiplex PCR; TCRdb's copy has only in-frame clones and leaves some out. Among 130,000 to 150,000 clones listed, 85% to 90% were seen once. The sequenced sample consisted of peripheral blood. These receptor sequences come from a man between 18 and 35 years old with COVID-19, enrolled during active disease.

The chain carries TRBV28 and TRBJ2-1; 8 bases agree with TRBD2. This CDR3 is 14 amino acids long. Trimming cost V 4 bases and J 4 bases; bases outside gene matches: 3. The germline V gene has CDR1 MDHEN and CDR2 SYDVKM. CDR3: CASSSSGRYNEQFF. The CDR3 DNA reads as TGTGCCAGCAGTTCAAGCGGGAGATACAATGAGCAGTTCTTC.

This chain links TRBV7-9 with TRBJ1-1; TRBD1 might be the D (6 bases). Germline lookup yields CDR1 SEHNR and CDR2 FQNEAQ (reference sequence). There are 15 residues in the CDR3. Trimming removed 7 bases from V and 0 bases from J, with 15 bases in between. CDR3 residues: CASTEGGHMNTEAFF. CDR3 in DNA: TGTGCCAGCACCGAGGGGGGGCATATGAACACTGAAGCTTTCTTT.

The chain joins TRBV28 to TRBJ2-1; D is possibly TRBD2 (6 bases). V lost 2 bases, J lost 0 bases, and 11 bases lay in between. The germline gives CDR1 MDHEN, CDR2 SYDVKM. This CDR3 region has 16 residues. The CDR3 DNA is TGTGCCAGCAGTTTACTAGCGCTCACCTCCTACAATGAGCAGTTCTTC. Protein product: CASSLLALTSYNEQFF.

This chain joins TRBV6-6 and TRBJ1-4; possible D gene TRBD1, 6 bases. V was cut by 4 bases and J by 7 bases, with 19 bases left in between. Germline lookup yields CDR1 MNHNY and CDR2 SVGAGI (reference sequence). The CDR3 extends over 16 amino acids. The CDR3 sequence: CASSSPDSPSSEKLFF. The CDR3 nucleotides read TGTGCCAGCAGTTCCCCGGACAGTCCTTCGAGTGAAAAACTGTTTTTT.

The CDR3 protein is CASSWRQGGTEAFF. CDR3 sequence (DNA): TGTGCCAGCAGCTGGAGACAGGGAGGCACTGAAGCTTTCTTT. The rearrangement joins TRBV14 to TRBJ1-1; 7 bases align to TRBD1. Germline CDR1 and CDR2: SGHDN and FVKESK. With 5 bases clipped from V and 4 bases from J, the junction kept 7 bases outside the gene matches. CDR3 size: 14 residues.

The gene calls are TRBV9 and TRBJ2-3; TRBD1 aligns across 8 bases. V dropped 4 bases and J dropped 0; count of bases not matched to a gene: 7. Germline values: CDR1 SGDLS, CDR2 YYNGEE. This CDR3 spans 16 amino acids. Written as DNA, the CDR3 is TGTGCCAGCAGCCCCTACGGACAGGGAAGCACAGATACGCAGTATTTT. Its translation: CASSPYGQGSTDTQYF.

J is TRBJ1-5 and V is TRBV4-1; TRBD1 might be the D (6 bases). The length of the CDR3 is 18 residues. V was trimmed by 1 base and J by 2 bases, leaving 18 bases between them. Per germline, CDR1 MGHRA and CDR2 YSYEKL. CDR3 loop: CASSQGGARGRGNQPQHF. In DNA form, the CDR3 reads TGCGCCAGCAGCCAAGGTGGGGCCAGGGGCCGGGGCAATCAGCCCCAGCATTTT.

This clone appeared once. The chain has TRBV24-1 and TRBJ2-5; D is possibly TRBD1 (5 bases). Germline V CDR1 and CDR2: KGHDR, SFDVKD. This CDR3 has 13 residues. V was trimmed by 9 bases and J by 2 bases, leaving 12 bases between them. CDR3 nucleotides: TGTGCCACCGCCGACAGAGCGCAAGAGACCCAGTACTTC. It translates to CATADRAQETQYF.

The V gene is TRBV27, the J gene TRBJ2-2, with TRBD1 identical over 8 bases. Germline CDR1 is MNHEY and CDR2 is SMNVEV (reference sequence). J lost 0 bases, V lost 4 bases, and 4 bases had no gene match. CDR3 length: 16 residues. As DNA, the CDR3 is TGTGCCAGCAGTTCTGACAGGGGAACGAACACCGGGGAGCTGTTTTTT. Its translation: CASSSDRGTNTGELFF.

The V and J genes are TRBV30 and TRBJ2-7; D gene uncertain. CDR3 length equals 12 residues. V was clipped by 4 bases and J by 4 bases, with 11 bases between them. Germline loops: CDR1 GTSNPN, CDR2 SVGIG (reference sequence). CDR3 DNA sequence: TGTGCCTGGACCGCGGCCGGTTACGAGCAGTACTTC. Translating it yields CAWTAAGYEQYF. Drawing the rest from reference TRBV30 and TRBJ2-7, the complete variable domain is SQTIHQWPATLVQPVGSPLSLECTVEGTSNPNLYWYRQAAGRGLQLLFYSVGIGQISSEVPQNLSASRPQDRQFILSSKKLLLSDSGFYLCAWTAAGYEQYFGPGTRLTVT.

The chain recombines TRBV7-8 with TRBJ2-7; TRBD2 agrees at 15 bases. The V and J ends lost 3 bases and 3 bases, in that order; junction bases with no gene match: 0. Germline lookup yields CDR1 SGHVS and CDR2 FQNEAQ. This CDR3 has 15 amino acids. The CDR3 DNA follows: TGTGCCAGCAGCTTGGGACTAGCGGGAGGCTACGAGCAGTACTTC. This encodes CASSLGLAGGYEQYF.

CDR3 DNA: TGTGCCAGCTCCGACGGCCGGACAGGGACCTATGGCTACACCTTC. The encoded protein is CASSDGRTGTYGYTF. The V call is TRBV13, the J call TRBJ1-2; 8 bases match TRBD1. The junction had 12 bases not matched to a gene; V was cut back by 8 bases and J by 4 bases. The germline gives CDR1 PRHDT, CDR2 FYEKMQ (reference sequence). The CDR3 totals 15 residues.

This chain joins TRBV27 and TRBJ1-1; weak D call: TRBD1 (5 bases). CDR1 MNHEY and CDR2 SMNVEV come from the germline V gene (reference sequence). Trimming removed 2 bases from V and 7 bases from J, with 14 bases in between. The CDR3 covers 14 residues. Written as DNA, the CDR3 is TGTGCCAGCAGTTTAGGAGGGGCGACGGTTGAAGCTTTCTTT. This gives the protein CASSLGGATVEAFF.

This clone was observed a handful of times. The V call is TRBV19, the J call TRBJ2-7, with 8 bases that match TRBD2. CDR1 is LNHDA, CDR2 SQIVND, per germline (reference sequence). The ends lost 3 bases at V and 7 bases at J; junction bases unmatched: 5. CDR3 length: 13 residues. The CDR3 sequence: CASSIREGPEQYF. In nucleotides, the CDR3 is TGTGCCAGTAGTATCCGGGAGGGCCCTGAGCAGTACTTC.